This T cell receptor beta chain was identified in a study of shared clonotypes between healthy human individuals. Profiling relied on immunoSEQ multiplex PCR, and the TCRdb table lists in-frame clones only, not all of them. The table shows 2 million to 2.5 million clones, with 93% occurring only once. Findings and caveats of the study: The authors sampled blood alone, and tissue repertoires likely differ.

As concerns this clone: Its antigen remains unknown.

The CDR3 sequence is 15 residues long. Germline CDR1 is SQVTM and CDR2 is ANQGSEA. With V trimmed by 3 bases and J by 0 bases, 4 bases remained unmatched. The sequenced sample was naive CD4+ T cells from PBMCs. The subset denotes: CD45RA+ positively selected. V gene TRBV29-1 combines with J gene TRBJ1-4; 7 bases fit TRBD1. The TCR originated in a man younger than 35 in good health. Some clones in this sample may be carry-over from other donors' samples. In DNA, the CDR3 is TGCAGCGTTGAGGGACAGTCTGCAACTAATGAAAAACTGTTTTTT. Encoded protein: CSVEGQSATNEKLFF.